Shown below are 28 T cell receptor beta chains from a single sample sequenced in a study of T cells in Graves' hyperthyroidism and ophthalmopathy. RNA transcripts were the template for amplifying TCR beta CDR3 regions. The TCR CDR3 was amplified in a first-round RT-PCR using the HTBI primer set. TCRdb independently ran MiXCR on the multiplex PCR reads; one entry per CDR3 protein. The sample contains more than 500,000 distinct CDR3 sequences, about 16% of which appear only once. Sequenced input: blood. All receptors come from a woman in her twenties or thirties with Graves' ophthalmopathy.

This clonotype was seen repeatedly, ten times or more. The rearrangement uses TRBV15 and TRBJ2-5; D may be TRBD1 (6 bases). Trimming shortened V by 1 base and J by 4 bases, and 16 bases separated the two germline ends. The CDR3 runs to 16 residues. CDR1 and CDR2 from the germline V gene are LNHNV and YYDKDF (reference sequence). CDR3 sequence reads: CATSRGNLQGRETQYF. CDR3 nucleotide sequence: TGTGCCACCAGCAGAGGAAATTTACAGGGAAGAGAGACCCAGTACTTC.

This chain links TRBV9 with TRBJ2-7; D perhaps matches TRBD2 (5 bases). The germline V gene encodes CDR1 SGDLS and CDR2 YYNGEE. The CDR3 totals 14 residues. Trimming took 0 bases from V and 6 from J, leaving 13 bases between them. The CDR3 DNA reads TGTGCCAGCAGCGTAGACCATTTTAGCGCCGAGCAGTACTTC. The encoded protein is CASSVDHFSAEQYF.

This clonotype was detected a few times. The chain links TRBV4-1 to TRBJ2-2, with no clear D. Germline V lookup: CDR1 MGHRA, CDR2 YSYEKL. Trimming pared 4 bases from V and 1 base from J, leaving 13 bases between. This CDR3 has 16 amino acids. DNA of the CDR3: TGCGCCAGCAGCCCATCATACCTAGTGAACACCGGGGAGCTGTTTTTT. It translates to CASSPSYLVNTGELFF.

The chain links TRBV20-1 to TRBJ1-6; TRBD1 matches at 9 bases. Per the germline V gene, CDR1 is DFQATT and CDR2 is SNEGSKA (reference sequence). Trimming took 0 bases from V and 4 from J; bases not matched to a gene: 4. The CDR3 is 16 residues long. The CDR3: CSARDLGTGYNSPLHF. The CDR3 bases are TGCAGTGCTAGAGACCTAGGGACAGGGTATAATTCACCCCTCCACTTT.

This clonotype was recorded a few times. DNA of the CDR3: TGCAGTGCTCGATACGGACACCCTTACAATGAGCAGTTCTTC. Translated: CSARYGHPYNEQFF. The genes are TRBV20-1 and TRBJ2-1; TRBD1 might be the D (5 bases). The CDR3 spans 14 residues. Germline V gene sequence: CDR1 DFQATT, CDR2 SNEGSKA (reference sequence). Trimming left V 5 bases short and J 4 bases short, with 15 bases between.

The genes are TRBV4-3 and TRBJ2-6; no clear D gene. Between the trimmed V and J ends, which lost 1 base and 1 base, there was a span of 5 bases. Germline V CDR1 and CDR2: LGHNA, YSLEER. The CDR3 is 15 amino acids. The CDR3, as DNA: TGCGCCAGCAGCCAAGTCACTTCTGGGGCCAACGTCCTGACTTTC. Its translation is CASSQVTSGANVLTF.

This clonotype occurred a few times. The rearrangement uses TRBV29-1 and TRBJ1-2; a possible D gene is TRBD1 (5 bases). The CDR3 contains 15 residues. Trimming shortened V by 1 base and J by 6 bases, and 18 bases separated the two germline ends. CDR1 and CDR2 from the germline V gene are SQVTM and ANQGSEA. The CDR3, as DNA: TGCAGCGTTGAAGGGCCGGGGGTGGGGATTGATGGCTACACCTTC. This translates into CSVEGPGVGIDGYTF.

This chain links TRBV5-1 with TRBJ2-7, with 15 bases that match TRBD2. V lost 4 bases to trimming and J lost 6 bases; unmatched junction nucleotides: 8. The CDR3 spans 16 residues. CDR1 and CDR2 (germline): SGHRS, YFSETQ. In DNA, the CDR3 is TGCGCCAGCAGCGGCGGACTAGCGGGAGGGCCTGGCGAGCAGTACTTC. The encoded protein is CASSGGLAGGPGEQYF.

The chain employs TRBV4-1 and TRBJ1-1, with D maybe TRBD1 (5 bases). V lost 2 bases and J lost 0, with 10 bases in between. CDR1 and CDR2 (germline): MGHRA, YSYEKL. The CDR3 sequence is 15 residues long. The CDR3 sequence is CASSQRLGVNTEAFF. The CDR3 DNA follows: TGCGCCAGCAGCCAAAGATTGGGGGTGAACACTGAAGCTTTCTTT.

This clonotype was seen many times. The V call is TRBV6-1, the J call TRBJ2-5; D is uncertain. This CDR3 contains 13 residues. The germline V gene has CDR1 MNHNS and CDR2 SASEGT. V gave up 6 bases and J gave up 5 bases, with 13 bases separating them. CDR3 DNA sequence: TGTGCCAGCAGCCCGGTGGTGGGGGAGACCCAGTACTTC. It codes for CASSPVVGETQYF.

The genes are TRBV20-1 and TRBJ2-4; 9 bases align to TRBD2. The V gene's germline CDR1 is DFQATT and CDR2 SNEGSKA (reference sequence). This CDR3 comprises 17 residues. Trimming at V came to 3 bases and at J to 3 bases, leaving 12 bases not matched to a gene. The CDR3 nucleotides are TGCAGTGCTAGGGTAGCGGGAGCTGATTTCGTCAAAAACATTCAGTACTTC. Translated, it gives CSARVAGADFVKNIQYF.

In this sample, this clonotype turned up many times. The rearrangement joins TRBV2 to TRBJ2-1, with D possibly matching TRBD2 (6 bases). Germline loops: CDR1 SNHLY, CDR2 FYNNEI. V was shortened by 0 bases and J by 0 bases, with 9 bases between the two germline ends. The CDR3 sequence is 16 residues long. The CDR3 DNA reads as TGTGCCAGCAGTGAAGCGGAGACTAGCTCCTACAATGAGCAGTTCTTC. It codes for CASSEAETSSYNEQFF.

There are a few counts of this clonotype. V gene TRBV24-1 combines with J gene TRBJ2-5, with D tentatively TRBD2 (6 bases). This CDR3 region has 15 residues. Trimming removed 2 bases at V and 3 bases at J, with 12 bases between. Germline lookup yields CDR1 KGHDR and CDR2 SFDVKD. CDR3 sequence reads: CATSDSGTPKETQYF. The CDR3 DNA reads as TGTGCCACCAGTGATTCAGGGACTCCAAAAGAGACCCAGTACTTC.

In its sample, this clonotype was seen a few times. The chain combines TRBV9 with TRBJ2-1; 11 positions agree with TRBD2. Germline V gives CDR1 SGDLS, CDR2 YYNGEE. V lost 4 bases, J lost 2 bases, and 5 bases stayed unmatched. CDR3 length equals 16 residues. CDR3 protein: CASSPSGLAAYNEQFF. The CDR3 bases are TGTGCCAGCAGCCCATCGGGACTAGCGGCCTACAATGAGCAGTTCTTC.

This clonotype was observed a handful of times. The gene calls are TRBV28 and TRBJ2-2; 11 bases line up with TRBD2. Trimming removed 9 bases from V and 3 bases from J; junction bases left unmatched: 6. The CDR3 consists of 15 residues. Per the germline V gene, CDR1 is MDHEN and CDR2 is SYDVKM. The CDR3 protein is CASLAGGPDTGELFF. The CDR3 DNA reads as TGTGCCAGTTTAGCGGGAGGGCCTGACACCGGGGAGCTGTTTTTT.

The table lists this clonotype with many counts. The V gene is TRBV30, the J gene TRBJ1-2; D perhaps matches TRBD1 (5 bases). Germline lookup yields CDR1 GTSNPN and CDR2 SVGIG (reference sequence). The CDR3 has 12 amino acids. Trimming removed 3 bases from V and 8 bases from J, with 13 bases in between. The CDR3 DNA sequence: TGTGCCTGGAGGACGGGACGCAGGGGCTACACCTTC. Protein: CAWRTGRRGYTF.

Many counts were recorded for this clonotype. The CDR3 protein is CASRGLSGGPDTQYF. CDR3 DNA: TGTGCCAGCAGGGGCCTATCGGGGGGTCCAGATACGCAGTATTTT. V is TRBV12-3 or TRBV12-4 and J is TRBJ2-3; TRBD2 matches at 7 bases. The trim removed 6 bases at V and 4 bases at J, leaving 10 bases unmatched. The CDR3 length is 15 residues.

The V call is TRBV27, the J call TRBJ2-5; 7 nucleotides line up with TRBD2. Germline V gene data show CDR1 as MNHEY and CDR2 as SMNVEV (reference sequence). CDR3 length: 17 amino acids. V was clipped by 4 bases and J by 1 base; unmatched bases: 12. The CDR3 reads CASSSGGVGEGQETQYF. For the CDR3, the DNA is TGTGCCAGCAGTTCAGGCGGGGTGGGGGAGGGCCAAGAGACCCAGTACTTC.

This clonotype was observed a handful of times. This may stem from a read error, because a much larger clone lies one nucleotide away. V gene TRBV30 combines with J gene TRBJ1-1, with D uncertain. CDR3 size: 10 residues. Deletions cut 8 bases from V and 8 bases from J, with 12 bases between. Germline V CDR1 and CDR2: GTSNPN, SVGIG (reference sequence). CDR3 loop: CARIRMEAFF. The CDR3 region has the DNA TGTGCCCGGATTAGAATGGAAGCTTTCTTT.

In this sample, this clonotype turned up many times. The V gene is TRBV30, the J gene TRBJ1-3, with D possibly TRBD1 on 5 matching bases. Germline V lookup: CDR1 GTSNPN, CDR2 SVGIG (reference sequence). This CDR3 is 12 amino acids long. V was shortened by 2 bases and J by 8 bases, with 10 bases between the two germline ends. As DNA, the CDR3 is TGTGCCTGGAGTCTAGTGGGACACACCATATATTTT. The encoded protein is CAWSLVGHTIYF.

This clonotype was observed many times. The chain joins TRBV7-3 to TRBJ2-7, with D uncertain. Per germline, CDR1 SGHTA and CDR2 FQGTGA. V was trimmed by 5 bases and J by 0 bases, leaving 14 bases between them. There are 15 residues in the CDR3. The CDR3 here is CASSPLGRSSYEQYF. CDR3 sequence (DNA): TGTGCCAGCAGCCCCCTCGGTCGAAGCTCCTACGAGCAGTACTTC.

On this clonotype itself: A read error may account for a junction end that differs from germline. The chain combines TRBV14 with TRBJ2-4; D is possibly TRBD1 (6 bases). This CDR3 contains 17 residues. In germline, CDR1 is SGHDN, CDR2 FVKESK. The CDR3 coding sequence is TGTGCCAGCAGCCAAGAGGGGCAGGGGACGACCAAAAACACTCAGTACTTC. Translation: CASSQEGQGTTKNTQYF. Together with reference TRBV14 and TRBJ2-4, the CDR3 gives the full variable domain: EAGVTQFPSHSVIEKGQTVTLRCDPISGHDNLYWYRRVMGKEIKFLLHFVKESKQDESGMPNNRFLAERTGGTYSTLKVQPAELEDSGVYFCASSQEGQGTTKNTQYFGAGTRLSVL.

The chain carries TRBV28 and TRBJ2-2; D is uncertain. Trimming took off 6 bases at V and 8 bases at J, with 10 bases between the two ends. In germline, CDR1 is MDHEN, CDR2 SYDVKM. This CDR3 comprises 12 residues. The chain's CDR3 is CASRLGMGELFF. CDR3 DNA: TGTGCCAGCAGGCTCGGAATGGGGGAGCTGTTTTTT.

The rearrangement uses TRBV10-3 and TRBJ1-5; no firm D call. V was shortened by 7 bases and J by 0 bases, with 10 bases between the two germline ends. Looked up from germline, CDR1 is ENHRY and CDR2 is SYGVKD. CDR3 length: 14 amino acids. CDR3: CAIKGTDSNQPQHF. In DNA form, the CDR3 reads TGTGCCATCAAGGGAACGGATAGCAATCAGCCCCAGCATTTT.

The V call is TRBV7-6, the J call TRBJ1-4, with TRBD1 matching over 7 bases. This CDR3 is built from 17 residues. The ends lost 0 bases at V and 5 bases at J; junction bases unmatched: 9. Germline V gene lookup returns CDR1 SGHVS and CDR2 FNYEAQ. CDR3 sequence reads: CASSLAPSGTANEKLFF. In nucleotides, the CDR3 is TGTGCCAGCAGCTTAGCGCCGTCAGGGACAGCAAATGAAAAACTGTTTTTT.

This clonotype occurred once. A much larger clone sits a single nucleotide away, making a read error possible. This chain uses TRBV2 with TRBJ2-5; D is possibly TRBD1 or TRBD2 (5 bases each). V was clipped by 6 bases and J by 2 bases, with 13 bases between them. Looked up from germline, CDR1 is SNHLY and CDR2 is FYNNEI. CDR3 length equals 14 residues. The CDR3 region has the DNA TGTGCCAGCAGGTTAGCGCAGGGACAAGAGACCCAGTACTTC. Amino acid sequence: CASRLAQGQETQYF.

The table lists this clonotype with a few counts. This chain uses TRBV7-9 with TRBJ2-4, with D perhaps TRBD2 (5 bases). The CDR3 has 15 residues. Germline loops: CDR1 SEHNR, CDR2 FQNEAQ (reference sequence). V was pared by 3 bases and J by 6 bases, with 15 bases between. The CDR3 DNA reads TGTGCCAGCAGCTTGGATCGGGGTGTTCCAAACATTCAGTACTTC. Translated, it gives CASSLDRGVPNIQYF.

This clonotype was found a few times. J is TRBJ2-2 and V is TRBV4-1; no definite D call. V was pared by 4 bases and J by 6 bases, with 9 bases between. CDR1 and CDR2 (germline): MGHRA, YSYEKL. The CDR3 has 13 residues. The CDR3 spells CASSRLVSGELFF. The DNA of the CDR3 is TGCGCCAGCAGCCGGCTAGTTTCCGGGGAGCTGTTTTTT.